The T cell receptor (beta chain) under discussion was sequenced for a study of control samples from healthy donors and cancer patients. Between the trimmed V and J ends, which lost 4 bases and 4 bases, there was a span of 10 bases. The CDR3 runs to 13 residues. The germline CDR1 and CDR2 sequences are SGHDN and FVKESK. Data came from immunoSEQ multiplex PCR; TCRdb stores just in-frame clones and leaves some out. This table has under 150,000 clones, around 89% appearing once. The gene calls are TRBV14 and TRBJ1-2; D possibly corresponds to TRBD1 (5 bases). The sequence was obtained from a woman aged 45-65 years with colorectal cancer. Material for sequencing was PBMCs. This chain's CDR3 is CASSPVGGYGYTF. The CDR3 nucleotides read TGTGCCAGCAGCCCTGTTGGGGGCTATGGCTACACCTTC.